A selection of T cell receptor beta chains follows, all from one sample in a study of T-cell reconstitution after alpha-beta-depleted transplantation in children. TCRdb reprocessed the PCR reads via MiXCR and lists one record per CDR3 protein. The sample contains about 20,000 distinct CDR3 sequences, roughly a tenth of which appear only once. The starting material was PBMCs from the stem cell graft donor, obtained from the stem cell graft. The receptor set was obtained from a human donor who donated a stem cell graft to a child with chronic granulomatous disease. The CDR3 runs from the conserved cysteine through the conserved F or W. The D gene is left open where the match is weak. Where a row states a size, it is once, few, many or the class of an expanded clone; other rows omit it.

V gene	J gene	clone size	D gene	CDR3 DNA	CDR3 protein
TRBV7-9	TRBJ2-3	many	.	TGTGCCAGCAGCTTAGCACAGATCACAGATACGCAGTATTTT	CASSLAQITDTQYF
TRBV18	TRBJ2-2	.	TRBD2	TGTGCCAGCTCACCAAATCCGGGGGGTTACACCGGGGAGCTGTTTTTT	CASSPNPGGYTGELFF
TRBV27	TRBJ1-6	many	.	TGTGCCAGCAGTTTCTACCGGAATTCACCCCTCCACTTT	CASSFYRNSPLHF
TRBV20-1	TRBJ2-7	many	.	TGCAGTGCTAGTGGTGTCGAATGGCACGAGCAGTACTTC	CSASGVEWHEQYF
TRBV12-3/TRBV12-4	TRBJ2-2	many	.	TGTGCCAGCAGTTTATACACTGCGAACACCGGGGAGCTGTTTTTT	CASSLYTANTGELFF
TRBV28	TRBJ2-1	many	TRBD1	TGTGCCAGCAGTTATGCCGGGACAGGGACGTACAATGAGCAGTTCTTC	CASSYAGTGTYNEQFF
TRBV20-1	TRBJ2-1	many	TRBD2	TGCAGTGCCGCACCGGGGCAGGCCCGCGGGGGGGAGCAGTTCTTC	CSAAPGQARGGEQFF
TRBV7-8	TRBJ2-2	many	.	TGTGCCAGCAGCTTATCTATCTCCACCGGGGAGCTGTTTTTT	CASSLSISTGELFF
TRBV6-1	TRBJ1-2	.	.	TGTGCCAGCATACGTGCCAGCAGTTCCCAGGCTGGCTACACCTTC	CASIRASSSQAGYTF
TRBV20-1	TRBJ1-4	many	.	TGCAGTGCTAGAGATGTCATCCCACCGGGACTTAATGAAAAACTGTTTTTT	CSARDVIPPGLNEKLFF
TRBV6-4	TRBJ2-2	.	.	TGTGCCAGCAGTGAAGGGGAGGCCGGGGAGCTGTTTTTT	CASSEGEAGELFF
TRBV28	TRBJ2-7	many	TRBD1	TGTGCCAGCAGTTACGTGAGGGGGCGGGTCAACGAGCAGTACTTC	CASSYVRGRVNEQYF
TRBV7-8	TRBJ2-5	many	.	TGTGCCAGCAGCTTAGTCCCTCGACAGTACCAAGAGACCCAGTACTTC	CASSLVPRQYQETQYF
TRBV7-9	TRBJ2-6	many	.	TGTGCCAGCAGCTTAAGATTCCGGAGCTCTGGGGCCAACGTCCTGACTTTC	CASSLRFRSSGANVLTF
TRBV15	TRBJ2-5	many	.	TGTGCCACCAGTAAGGTGATCCAAGAGACCCAGTACTTC	CATSKVIQETQYF
TRBV12-3/TRBV12-4	TRBJ1-2	many	.	TGTGCCAGCAGGAAGGACTATGGCTACACCTTC	CASRKDYGYTF
TRBV5-1	TRBJ1-3	many	.	TGCGCCAGCAGCGGGGGGAGCCCTGGAAACACCATATATTTT	CASSGGSPGNTIYF
TRBV5-1	TRBJ1-5	many	.	TGCGCCAGCAGCTTTGATAGCAATCAGCCCCAGCATTTT	CASSFDSNQPQHF
TRBV5-1	TRBJ2-3	many	.	TGCGCCAGCAGCTTGGGGAGCACAGATACGCAGTATTTT	CASSLGSTDTQYF
TRBV7-9	TRBJ2-1	many	.	TGTGCCAGCAGCCTACCGATAAGCTCCTACAATGAGCAGTTCTTC	CASSLPISSYNEQFF
TRBV7-2	TRBJ1-2	.	.	TGTGCCAGCAGCAAAAAGGGTGGATCTAACTATGGCTACACCTTC	CASSKKGGSNYGYTF
TRBV7-3	TRBJ2-7	many	.	TGTGCCAGCAGCTTAGGGGGGTTCTACGAGCAGTACTTC	CASSLGGFYEQYF
TRBV5-6	TRBJ2-7	many	TRBD2	TGTGCCAGCAGCCGGGGGGGGACCTCTTCCTACGAGCAGTACTTC	CASSRGGTSSYEQYF
TRBV7-8	TRBJ2-2	many	.	TGTGCCAGCAGCACCGGGACCGTGGCCGGGGAGCTGTTTTTT	CASSTGTVAGELFF
TRBV12-3/TRBV12-4	TRBJ2-5	many	.	TGTGCCAGCAGTCTTGTCCTAGGTCGTTGGGAGACCCAGTACTTC	CASSLVLGRWETQYF
TRBV20-1	TRBJ2-4	.	.	TGCTGCTGGAGCGGGCAGGCGACGGCCAAAAACATTCAGTACTTC	CCWSGQATAKNIQYF
TRBV13	TRBJ1-1	many	.	TGTGCCAGCAGCTTAGGGGGTAGGACTGAAGCTTTCTTT	CASSLGGRTEAFF
TRBV6-2/TRBV6-3	TRBJ2-6	.	TRBD1	TGTGCCAGCAGTGCCGGACAGGGTTGTTGTGGGGCCAACGTCCTGACTTTC	CASSAGQGCCGANVLTF
TRBV12-3/TRBV12-4	TRBJ1-1	many	.	TGTGCCAGCAGGGCGGCCACATTCCACACTGAAGCTTTCTTT	CASRAATFHTEAFF
TRBV5-1	TRBJ1-1	many	TRBD1	TGCGCCAGCAGCTACCTGACAGGGGGCTACACTGAAGCTTTCTTT	CASSYLTGGYTEAFF
TRBV29-1	TRBJ2-5	.	.	TGCAGCGGGCTACGGCAGGAGACCCAGTACTTC	CSGLRQETQYF
TRBV9	TRBJ1-2	many	.	TGTGCCTCCCTGGGGCCGGATGGCTACACCTTC	CASLGPDGYTF
TRBV12-3/TRBV12-4	TRBJ2-1	many	.	TGTGCCAGCAGTTTAGTAGCTACCTACAATGAGCAGTTCTTC	CASSLVATYNEQFF
TRBV7-9	TRBJ2-5	many	TRBD2	TGTGCCAGCAGCTCCGGGGGGAGCAAAGAGACCCAGTACTTC	CASSSGGSKETQYF
TRBV7-2	TRBJ2-7	many	.	TGTGCCAGCAGCTTACAATCGGCAGGATCTTCCTACGAGCAGTACTTC	CASSLQSAGSSYEQYF
TRBV7-8	TRBJ2-1	few	TRBD2	TGTGCCAGCAGCACCGGACTAGCGGGAACCTACAATGAGCAGTTCTTC	CASSTGLAGTYNEQFF
TRBV27	TRBJ2-1	.	TRBD2	TGTGCCAGCAGTAGCGGGGTGAACTCCTACAATGAGCAGTTCTTC	CASSSGVNSYNEQFF
TRBV5-1	TRBJ2-7	.	TRBD2	TGCGCCAGCAGCTTCGACGGGAGGGCCTACGAGCAGTACTTC	CASSFDGRAYEQYF
TRBV20-1	TRBJ2-7	.	.	TGCAGTGCTCCGCGACGGGGGCAAACCTACGAGCAGTACTTC	CSAPRRGQTYEQYF
TRBV4-2	TRBJ2-2	.	TRBD2	TGTGCCAGCAGCCAAGGGGGACTAGCGGTAAACACCGGGGAGCTGTTTTTT	CASSQGGLAVNTGELFF
TRBV28	TRBJ2-7	many	.	TGTGCCAGCACCTTACAGGGTGACTCCTACGAGCAGTACTTC	CASTLQGDSYEQYF
TRBV7-2	TRBJ2-7	.	TRBD2	TGTGCCAGCAGCCCGAGGGGCGGGAGATACTACGAGCAGTACTTC	CASSPRGGRYYEQYF
TRBV12-3/TRBV12-4	TRBJ1-5	.	TRBD1	TGTGCCAGCAGTCACAGGGGCATGAAGCCCCAGCATTTC	CASSHRGMKPQHF
TRBV27	TRBJ2-1	many	TRBD2	TGTGCCAGCAGTCAACGTATGACTAGCGGGAGCCCCAGGTACAATGAGCAGTTCTTC	CASSQRMTSGSPRYNEQFF
TRBV6-5	TRBJ2-7	many	TRBD1	TGTGCCAGCAGCATAGAGGGGGCTAGAGGCGAGCAGTACTTC	CASSIEGARGEQYF
TRBV7-9	TRBJ2-5	many	.	TGTGCCAGCAGTCAGAGGCCAGAGACCCAGTACTTC	CASSQRPETQYF
TRBV20-1	TRBJ2-3	many	TRBD1	TGCAGTGCTACAGAGGGGGCGGAGACAGATACGCAGTATTTT	CSATEGAETDTQYF
TRBV25-1	TRBJ1-1	many	TRBD1	TGTGCCAGCAGTCGACAGGGGTTGAACACTGAAGCTTTCTTT	CASSRQGLNTEAFF